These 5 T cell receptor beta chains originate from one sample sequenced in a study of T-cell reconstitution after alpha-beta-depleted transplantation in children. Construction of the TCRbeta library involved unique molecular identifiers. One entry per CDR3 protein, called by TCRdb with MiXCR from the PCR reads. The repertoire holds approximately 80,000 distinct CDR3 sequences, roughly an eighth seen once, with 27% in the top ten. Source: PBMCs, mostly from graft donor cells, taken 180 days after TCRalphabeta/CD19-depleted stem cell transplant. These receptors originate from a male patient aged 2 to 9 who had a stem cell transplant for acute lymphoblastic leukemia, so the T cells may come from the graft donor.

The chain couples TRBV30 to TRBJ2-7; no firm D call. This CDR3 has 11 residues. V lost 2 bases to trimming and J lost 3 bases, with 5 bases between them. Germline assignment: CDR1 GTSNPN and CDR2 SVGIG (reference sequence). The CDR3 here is CAWSHRYEQYF. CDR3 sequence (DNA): TGTGCCTGGAGTCACCGCTACGAGCAGTACTTC. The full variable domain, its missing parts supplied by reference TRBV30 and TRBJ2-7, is SQTIHQWPATLVQPVGSPLSLECTVEGTSNPNLYWYRQAAGRGLQLLFYSVGIGQISSEVPQNLSASRPQDRQFILSSKKLLLSDSGFYLCAWSHRYEQYFGPGTRLTVT.

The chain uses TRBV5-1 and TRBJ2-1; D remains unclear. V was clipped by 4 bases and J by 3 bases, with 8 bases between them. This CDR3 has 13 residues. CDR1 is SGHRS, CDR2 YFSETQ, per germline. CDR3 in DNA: TGCGCCAGCAGCCTTGTAAACTACAATGAGCAGTTCTTC. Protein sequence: CASSLVNYNEQFF.

This chain's CDR3 is CATTGRGTGELFF. The CDR3 DNA is TGTGCCACCACCGGCAGGGGGACCGGGGAGCTGTTTTTT. The chain is built from TRBV24-1 and TRBJ2-2; TRBD1 matches at 7 bases. This CDR3 contains 13 residues. Looked up from germline, CDR1 is KGHDR and CDR2 is SFDVKD. The junction had 4 bases not matched to a gene; V was cut back by 8 bases and J by 5 bases.

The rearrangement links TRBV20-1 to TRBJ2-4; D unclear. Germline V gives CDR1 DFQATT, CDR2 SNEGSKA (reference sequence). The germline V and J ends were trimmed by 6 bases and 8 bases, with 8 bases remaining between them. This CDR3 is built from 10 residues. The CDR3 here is CSASWDIQYF. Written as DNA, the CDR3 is TGCAGTGCCTCCTGGGACATTCAGTACTTC.

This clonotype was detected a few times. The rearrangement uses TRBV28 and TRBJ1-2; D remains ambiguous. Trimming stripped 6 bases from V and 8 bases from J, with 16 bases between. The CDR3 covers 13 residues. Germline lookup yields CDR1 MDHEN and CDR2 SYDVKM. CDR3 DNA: TGTGCCAGCAGGCCGAGCGCCGAGGTGGGCTACACCTTC. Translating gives CASRPSAEVGYTF.